What follows are 10 T cell receptor beta chains derived from one specimen sequenced in a study of human versus mouse CDR3 diversity and MHC coevolution. Assay: immunoSEQ multiplex PCR; the TCRdb copy retains only in-frame clones and omits some. This sample yields tens of thousands of clones, of which 80% to 95% are seen a single time; more than 1.1% belongs to the top ten. Material: naive CD4+ T cells from blood. Stated subset: CD45RO-negative CD62L-positive naive CD4 T cells. These receptors were obtained from a person aged 30 to 69 in good health.

This clone was counted a single time. The chain carries TRBV11-1 and TRBJ1-6; weak D call: TRBD1 (6 bases). The germline V gene encodes CDR1 SGHAT and CDR2 FQDESV (reference sequence). The CDR3 loop spans 14 amino acids. With 0 bases removed from V and 14 bases from J, the gap between germline ends came to 14 bases. CDR3 protein: CASSLAAGAGALHF. The CDR3 nucleotides read TGTGCCAGCAGCTTAGCGGCGGGGGCGGGTGCCCTCCACTTT.

The table lists this clone with a count of one. V usage is TRBV27 and J usage is TRBJ2-4; D unclear. The V end lost 3 bases, the J end lost 1 base, and 16 bases lay between the germline ends. This CDR3 comprises 17 residues. Germline V gives CDR1 MNHEY, CDR2 SMNVEV (reference sequence). The chain's CDR3 is CASSFLPLGVAKNIQYF. CDR3 coding DNA: TGTGCCAGCAGTTTCCTCCCCCTCGGTGTGGCCAAAAACATTCAGTACTTC.

This chain links TRBV27 with TRBJ2-7; 10 bases agree with TRBD1. CDR1 is MNHEY, CDR2 SMNVEV, per germline (reference sequence). CDR3 size: 16 residues. Unmatched junction bases numbered 10, after V lost 5 bases and J lost 3 bases. CDR3: CASSNHRDRGHYEQYF. As DNA, the CDR3 is TGTGCCAGCAGTAATCACCGGGACAGGGGTCACTACGAGCAGTACTTC.

This chain uses TRBV6-4 with TRBJ2-2; 9 nucleotides match TRBD1. Germline CDR1 is MRHNA and CDR2 is SNTAGT. CDR3 length: 16 amino acids. The trim removed 4 bases at V and 4 bases at J, leaving 7 bases unmatched. The CDR3 sequence: CASSAGTGWITGELFF. Written as DNA, the CDR3 is TGTGCCAGCAGTGCCGGGACAGGGTGGATCACCGGGGAGCTGTTTTTT.

The rearrangement uses TRBV18 and TRBJ2-7; 9 bases are shared with TRBD1. Trimming at V came to 4 bases and at J to 3 bases, leaving 13 bases not matched to a gene. The CDR3 loop spans 17 amino acids. Germline V gene data show CDR1 as KGHSH and CDR2 as LQKENI. Here the CDR3 DNA reads TGTGCCAGCTCACGGTCCGTTGGGACAGGGAAAATCTACGAGCAGTACTTC. It yields the protein CASSRSVGTGKIYEQYF.

V is TRBV30 and J is TRBJ2-7; TRBD1 matches at 8 bases. The CDR3 has 15 amino acids. With V trimmed by 5 bases and J by 3 bases, 12 bases remained unmatched. Germline CDR1 GTSNPN, CDR2 SVGIG (reference sequence). The CDR3 region is CAWGGAGTGLYEQYF. For the CDR3, the DNA is TGTGCCTGGGGGGGAGCCGGGACAGGCCTCTACGAGCAGTACTTC.

This clone was seen a single time. V gene TRBV29-1 combines with J gene TRBJ1-2; perhaps TRBD1 as D (6 bases). The CDR3 totals 14 residues. Per germline, CDR1 SQVTM and CDR2 ANQGSEA. Trimming took off 3 bases at V and 0 bases at J, with 11 bases between the two ends. The chain's CDR3 is CSVDKQGPNYGYTF. The CDR3 bases are TGCAGCGTTGATAAACAGGGCCCTAACTATGGCTACACCTTC.

This clone was found once. This rearrangement joins TRBV19 to TRBJ2-2; 12 bases map to TRBD1. Germline V gene sequence: CDR1 LNHDA, CDR2 SQIVND (reference sequence). The CDR3 is 18 amino acids. V dropped 11 bases and J dropped 5; count of bases not matched to a gene: 18. The CDR3 region has the DNA TGTGCCGTGCTTCATCGGGACAGGGGGCTATCAGGGACCGGGGAGCTGTTTTTT. This encodes CAVLHRDRGLSGTGELFF.

The rearrangement links TRBV5-1 to TRBJ1-1, with 8 bases aligning to TRBD1. The V gene end was trimmed by 2 bases and the J gene end by 6 bases; junction bases not matched to a gene: 18. Germline CDR1 and CDR2: SGHRS and YFSETQ. The CDR3 spans 18 residues. The CDR3 sequence is CASSFGRGTGSIRAEAFF. CDR3 coding DNA: TGCGCCAGCAGCTTCGGTCGTGGGACAGGCTCAATTCGCGCTGAAGCTTTCTTT.

The V gene is TRBV11-2, the J gene TRBJ2-7; 8 positions match TRBD2. CDR1 SGHAT and CDR2 FQNNGV come from the germline V gene. CDR3 length: 15 amino acids. With V trimmed by 3 bases and J by 0 bases, 4 bases remained unmatched. This chain's CDR3 is CASSLGTRDSYEQYF. CDR3 bases: TGTGCCAGCAGCTTGGGGACTAGGGACTCCTACGAGCAGTACTTC.